Shown below are 21 T cell receptor beta chains from a single sample sequenced in a study of blood T cell repertoires in COVID-19. Some clones are missing from TCRdb's copy, which holds only in-frame ones; the method was immunoSEQ multiplex PCR. In the table there are 150,000 to 250,000 clones, around 79% of which are singletons. Source material: peripheral blood. The source of these receptors is a woman in her thirties or forties with COVID-19, enrolled during active disease.

This chain uses TRBV30 with TRBJ2-7; 8 bases line up with TRBD2. This CDR3 comprises 18 residues. V dropped 4 bases and J dropped 3; count of bases not matched to a gene: 20. Germline CDR1 is GTSNPN and CDR2 is SVGIG (reference sequence). The CDR3 spells CAWTSTRGNARGGYEQYF. Here the CDR3 DNA reads TGTGCCTGGACATCTACCCGGGGGAACGCTCGGGGGGGCTACGAGCAGTACTTC. The whole variable domain, filled in from reference TRBV30 and TRBJ2-7, reads SQTIHQWPATLVQPVGSPLSLECTVEGTSNPNLYWYRQAAGRGLQLLFYSVGIGQISSEVPQNLSASRPQDRQFILSSKKLLLSDSGFYLCAWTSTRGNARGGYEQYFGPGTRLTVT.

This rearrangement joins TRBV21-1 to TRBJ2-5; TRBD1, as called in the table, went unchecked against the DNA. TRBV21-1 is a known pseudogene. The CDR3 consists of 16 residues. CDR3: CASSKANQGGGETQYF. CDR3 DNA sequence: TGTGCCAGCAGCAAAGCTAACCAGGGGGGAGGAGAGACCCAGTACTTC.

The chain carries TRBV20-1 and TRBJ2-5; TRBD2 matches 10 bases. J gave up 2 bases and V 3 bases, and 6 bases lay outside the gene matches. The germline V gene encodes CDR1 DFQATT and CDR2 SNEGSKA (reference sequence). CDR3 length equals 15 residues. The DNA for the CDR3 is TGCAGTGCTAGTCCTAGCGGGGGAGTACAAGAGACCCAGTACTTC. It translates to CSASPSGGVQETQYF.

The chain couples TRBV5-4 to TRBJ2-2; 10 nucleotides match TRBD2. This CDR3 spans 17 amino acids. From germline, CDR1 is SGHNT and CDR2 YYREEE (reference sequence). V lost 4 bases to trimming and J lost 7 bases; unmatched junction nucleotides: 13. The CDR3 spells CASSPGLAVEWGGELFF. In DNA, the CDR3 is TGTGCCAGCAGCCCCGGACTAGCGGTGGAATGGGGCGGGGAGCTGTTTTTT.

The gene calls are TRBV6-5 and TRBJ2-5, with 7 bases aligning to TRBD2. The CDR3 runs to 15 residues. CDR1 is MNHEY, CDR2 SVGAGI, per germline. V lost 2 bases, J lost 2 bases, and 5 bases stayed unmatched. CDR3 loop: CASSYGAGEQETQYF. The CDR3 bases are TGTGCCAGCAGTTACGGGGCGGGGGAGCAAGAGACCCAGTACTTC.

This clone has only a few counts. The chain combines TRBV2 with TRBJ2-1; tentatively, D is TRBD1 (6 bases). Germline CDR1 reads SNHLY; CDR2 reads FYNNEI. The CDR3 covers 13 residues. V was trimmed by 5 bases and J by 6 bases, leaving 11 bases between them. CDR3 nucleotide sequence: TGTGCCAGCAGTCCACAGGGAATCAATGAGCAGTTCTTC. Translated: CASSPQGINEQFF.

This chain links TRBV15 with TRBJ1-5, with D unclear. The CDR3 loop spans 13 amino acids. Between the trimmed V and J ends, which lost 7 bases and 0 bases, there was a span of 7 bases. Germline V gives CDR1 LNHNV, CDR2 YYDKDF (reference sequence). The CDR3 here is CATTVDSNQPQHF. The CDR3 nucleotides read TGTGCCACCACCGTAGATAGCAATCAGCCCCAGCATTTT.

J is TRBJ2-5 and V is TRBV27, with D uncertain. The CDR3 is 15 amino acids. Germline V lookup: CDR1 MNHEY, CDR2 SMNVEV (reference sequence). Trimming stripped 2 bases from V and 0 bases from J, with 10 bases between. The CDR3 protein is CASSLNFLYQETQYF. CDR3 nucleotides: TGTGCCAGCAGTTTAAACTTTTTGTACCAAGAGACCCAGTACTTC.

The CDR3 DNA sequence: TGTGCCTGGACCCCGGGACAATTTTCCTATAATTCACCCCTCCACTTT. This translates into CAWTPGQFSYNSPLHF. The chain has TRBV30 and TRBJ1-6; D is perhaps TRBD1 (6 bases). The germline V gene has CDR1 GTSNPN and CDR2 SVGIG (reference sequence). V was trimmed by 4 bases and J by 1 base, leaving 14 bases between them. The CDR3 length is 16 residues. Based on the CDR3 plus reference TRBV30 and TRBJ1-6, the full variable domain is SQTIHQWPATLVQPVGSPLSLECTVEGTSNPNLYWYRQAAGRGLQLLFYSVGIGQISSEVPQNLSASRPQDRQFILSSKKLLLSDSGFYLCAWTPGQFSYNSPLHFGNGTRLTVT.

This clone was recorded many times. This chain joins TRBV6-1 and TRBJ2-3; 10 nucleotides match TRBD2. The junction had 5 bases not matched to a gene; V was cut back by 1 base and J by 4 bases. The CDR3 sequence is 16 residues long. Germline-derived CDR1 and CDR2 are MNHNS and SASEGT. The CDR3, as DNA: TGTGCCAGCAGTGAAGAAGCGGGAGGGCCAGCAGATACGCAGTATTTT. Encoded protein: CASSEEAGGPADTQYF.

This clone has more than one count but fewer than ten. V and J are TRBV27 and TRBJ1-6; 7 positions match TRBD1. CDR3 length: 14 residues. Germline V gene data show CDR1 as MNHEY and CDR2 as SMNVEV (reference sequence). J lost 8 bases, V lost 5 bases, and 6 bases had no gene match. The CDR3 nucleotides are TGTGCCAGCAGTCACCGGGACAGAGATTCACCCCTCCACTTT. Protein sequence: CASSHRDRDSPLHF.

The chain joins TRBV18 to TRBJ1-3; 9 nucleotides agree with TRBD1. CDR1 is KGHSH, CDR2 LQKENI, per germline. V dropped 3 bases and J dropped 0; count of bases not matched to a gene: 6. This CDR3 comprises 17 residues. The CDR3 is CASSPRTGASSGNTIYF. The CDR3 bases are TGTGCCAGCTCACCGCGGACAGGGGCGAGCTCTGGAAACACCATATATTTT. Variable domain in full (rest from reference TRBV18 and TRBJ1-3): NAGVMQNPRHLVRRRGQEARLRCSPMKGHSHVYWYRQLPEEGLKFMVYLQKENIIDESGMPKERFSAEFPKEGPSILRIQQVVRGDSAAYFCASSPRTGASSGNTIYFGEGSWLTVV.

The J gene is TRBJ1-2, the V gene TRBV30, with D possibly being TRBD1 (6 bases). Germline CDR1 is GTSNPN and CDR2 is SVGIG (reference sequence). The CDR3 loop spans 13 amino acids. V shed 7 bases and J shed 4 bases, with 16 bases lying between them. CDR3 nucleotides: TGTGCCTTCCCAAGGACAGCCGCCTATGGCTACACCTTC. Its translation is CAFPRTAAYGYTF.

In this sample, this clone turned up a few times. The V gene is TRBV29-1, the J gene TRBJ1-2; 7 bases align to TRBD1. Losses at the gene ends were 4 bases for V and 6 bases for J; bases not matched to a gene: 8. Germline V gene data show CDR1 as SQVTM and CDR2 as ANQGSEA. The CDR3 totals 13 residues. CDR3: CSVGQGATNGYTF. The CDR3 DNA sequence: TGCAGCGTTGGACAGGGTGCTACTAATGGCTACACCTTC.

The gene calls are TRBV3-1 (or the pseudogene TRBV3-2) and TRBJ2-1, with 12 bases matching TRBD2. The germline CDR1 and CDR2 sequences are LGHDT and YNNKEL (reference sequence). The CDR3 has 14 residues. The V gene end was trimmed by 4 bases and the J gene end by 8 bases; junction bases not matched to a gene: 3. The CDR3 DNA sequence: TGTGCCAGCAGCCGACTAGCGGGGGTGGATGAGCAGTTCTTC. Protein sequence: CASSRLAGVDEQFF.

The chain uses TRBV5-1 and TRBJ2-7; D is unclear. Germline V CDR1 and CDR2: SGHRS, YFSETQ. The CDR3 is 13 residues long. Trimming removed 1 base at V and 5 bases at J, with 10 bases between. CDR3 protein: CASSLLDADEQYF. The DNA for the CDR3 is TGCGCCAGCAGCTTGTTGGATGCGGACGAGCAGTACTTC.

This clone was counted a single time. The chain has TRBV11-1 and TRBJ2-1; 7 nucleotides agree with TRBD2. CDR3 length: 16 residues. Germline values: CDR1 SGHAT, CDR2 FQDESV (reference sequence). Losses at the gene ends were 1 base for V and 5 bases for J; bases not matched to a gene: 8. The CDR3 here is CASSLESRGGDNEQFF. The CDR3 coding sequence is TGTGCCAGCAGCTTAGAATCCCGGGGAGGGGACAATGAGCAGTTCTTC.

The chain employs TRBV3-1 (or the pseudogene TRBV3-2) and TRBJ1-2, with unresolved D. Germline V gives CDR1 LGHDT, CDR2 YNNKEL (reference sequence). The CDR3 extends over 15 amino acids. Deletions cut 1 base from V and 0 bases from J, with 9 bases between. Here the CDR3 reads CASSQGQIANYGYTF. CDR3 coding DNA: TGTGCCAGCAGCCAAGGGCAGATTGCTAACTATGGCTACACCTTC.

The chain is built from TRBV6-1 and TRBJ2-7; TRBD1 aligns across 9 bases. CDR1 is MNHNS and CDR2 is SASEGT in the germline V gene. The trim removed 0 bases at V and 5 bases at J, leaving 8 bases unmatched. This CDR3 is 16 amino acids long. CDR3 sequence: CASSEALGQGSDEQYF. As DNA, the CDR3 is TGTGCCAGCAGTGAAGCGCTGGGACAGGGAAGCGACGAGCAGTACTTC.

The chain uses TRBV6-1 and TRBJ1-4, with D possibly TRBD1 on 6 matching bases. The CDR3 runs to 16 residues. Germline CDR1 MNHNS, CDR2 SASEGT. V gave up 1 base and J gave up 6 bases, with 15 bases separating them. The CDR3 spells CASSEVSNSGDEKLFF. The CDR3 bases are TGTGCCAGCAGTGAAGTCAGCAACTCAGGGGATGAAAAACTGTTTTTT.

This chain links TRBV10-1 with TRBJ2-5; 8 bases are shared with TRBD1. The germline gives CDR1 WNHNN, CDR2 SYGVQD (reference sequence). The CDR3 has 15 amino acids. V gave up 6 bases and J gave up 4 bases; unmatched junction bases: 10. The CDR3 is CASSPGQGGGETQYF. Here the CDR3 DNA reads TGCGCCAGCAGCCCCGGACAGGGAGGCGGAGAGACCCAGTACTTC.